Listed here are 4 T cell receptor beta chains from one sample, sequenced in a study of beta chain features in type 1 diabetes. Study-wide findings and caveats: In every one of the four CD4+ subsets, TCRB CDR3s were moderately but significantly shorter in Type 1 diabetes patients.

TCRB transcripts that were expressed got sequenced, as all of the isolated RNA had been reverse transcribed. The repertoire was sequenced with immunoSEQ multiplex PCR; TCRdb's copy has only in-frame clones and lacks some. The sample yields nearly 700,000 clones, around 15% seen once. The antigens for these receptors are not known. Sequenced sample: naive CD4+ T cells from blood. The receptors were gathered from a man between 18 and 35 years old with type 1 diabetes.

V gene TRBV30 combines with J gene TRBJ1-2; D is unclear. V gave up 1 base and J gave up 8 bases, with 11 bases separating them. In germline, CDR1 is GTSNPN, CDR2 SVGIG (reference sequence). This CDR3 contains 12 residues. The CDR3 reads CAWSERGTGYTF. CDR3 DNA: TGTGCCTGGAGTGAGCGGGGTACGGGCTACACCTTC.

This rearrangement joins TRBV4-1 to TRBJ1-5; 8 positions match TRBD1. Germline assignment: CDR1 MGHRA and CDR2 YSYEKL. The CDR3 length is 16 residues. The junction had 8 bases not matched to a gene; V was cut back by 0 bases and J by 7 bases. CDR3 sequence: CASSQDRDRTIQPQHF. CDR3 bases: TGCGCCAGCAGCCAAGACCGGGACAGGACTATACAGCCCCAGCATTTT.

V and J are TRBV28 and TRBJ1-2, with TRBD1 matching over 8 bases. The junction had 8 bases not matched to a gene; V was cut back by 4 bases and J by 4 bases. CDR1 and CDR2 (germline): MDHEN, SYDVKM. The CDR3 has 15 residues. The CDR3 spells CASSSQGQEPYGYTF. In nucleotides, the CDR3 is TGTGCCAGCAGTTCTCAGGGACAGGAGCCCTATGGCTACACCTTC.

This rearrangement joins TRBV11-2 to TRBJ2-7, with D perhaps TRBD1 or TRBD2 (5 bases each). The CDR3 has 15 amino acids. Trimming removed 4 bases at V and 6 bases at J, with 19 bases between. Germline lookup yields CDR1 SGHAT and CDR2 FQNNGV. This CDR3 is CASSSGTPTWAEQYF. The CDR3 DNA reads TGTGCCAGCAGCTCCGGGACCCCCACTTGGGCCGAGCAGTACTTC.